Each of the 28 T cell receptor beta chains below was sequenced from the same sample in a study of beta chain features in type 1 diabetes. Study conclusions and caveats: Moderately but significantly shorter TCRB CDR3s were found in Type 1 diabetes patients in all four CD4+ subsets.

Of the isolated RNA, all was reverse transcribed, and so the sequenced material was expressed TCRB transcripts. The method was immunoSEQ multiplex PCR; TCRdb's version includes in-frame clones alone and lacks a portion of them. This table has about 370,000 clones, around a tenth appearing once. For these TCRs, the target antigens are not known. What was sequenced was central memory CD4+ T cells from blood. These receptors were taken from a man aged 25 to 40 with type 1 diabetes.

This clone was detected many times. This sequence joins TRBV2 and TRBJ2-1; no definite D call. The CDR3 spans 12 residues. The V gene's germline CDR1 is SNHLY and CDR2 FYNNEI. Trimming took off 3 bases at V and 7 bases at J, with 7 bases between the two ends. This chain's CDR3 is CASSDEENEQFF. DNA of the CDR3: TGTGCCAGCAGTGACGAGGAAAATGAGCAGTTCTTC. The complete variable domain, with remaining parts taken from reference TRBV2 and TRBJ2-1, reads EPEVTQTPSHQVTQMGQEVILRCVPISNHLYFYWYRQILGQKVEFLVSFYNNEISEKSEIFDDQFSVERPDGSNFTLKIRSTKLEDSAMYFCASSDEENEQFFGPGTRLTVL.

There are many counts of this clone. The J gene is TRBJ1-1, the V gene TRBV15; D is unclear. Trimming removed 5 bases at V and 1 base at J, with 20 bases between. CDR3 size: 17 residues. CDR1 is LNHNV and CDR2 is YYDKDF in the germline V gene (reference sequence). The CDR3 DNA reads TGTGCCACCAGCCGAAACACAGTGGGTACCAAGAACACTGAAGCTTTCTTT. Protein product: CATSRNTVGTKNTEAFF.

This clone has a count of ten or more. The DNA for the CDR3 is TGCGCCAGCAGCCAAGGTAATGGGCGTAGCTCCTACAATGAGCAGTTCTTC. Its translation: CASSQGNGRSSYNEQFF. The rearrangement links TRBV4-1 to TRBJ2-1; D is unclear. The V end lost 1 base, the J end lost 0 bases, and 13 bases lay between the germline ends. This CDR3 is 17 amino acids long. The germline CDR1 and CDR2 sequences are MGHRA and YSYEKL.

This clone was detected a few times. CDR3 sequence: CASSQISGSVYNEQFF. The CDR3 nucleotides are TGTGCCAGCAGCCAGATTAGCGGAAGCGTTTACAATGAGCAGTTCTTC. This chain connects TRBV4-2 to TRBJ2-1; tentative D call: TRBD2 (6 bases). Trimming took off 3 bases at V and 4 bases at J, with 16 bases between the two ends. This CDR3 has 16 amino acids. Looked up from germline, CDR1 is LGHNA and CDR2 is YNFKEQ.

This clone was seen repeatedly, ten times or more. Other DNA sequences in the same sample also yield this CDR3. V is TRBV5-1 and J is TRBJ2-2; D unclear. Germline-derived CDR1 and CDR2 are SGHRS and YFSETQ. This CDR3 spans 12 amino acids. Trimming left V 2 bases short and J 2 bases short, with 1 base between. The CDR3 nucleotides read TGCGCCAGCAGCTTAAACACCGGGGAGCTGTTTTTT. It specifies CASSLNTGELFF.

This clone was seen a few times. The CDR3 bases are TGTGCCAGCAACCCAGGCACGACAGGGGGATATGGCTACACCTTC. Its protein product is CASNPGTTGGYGYTF. The rearrangement uses TRBV28 and TRBJ1-2, with 9 positions matching TRBD1. Germline loops: CDR1 MDHEN, CDR2 SYDVKM. V trimming: 7 bases; J trimming: 5 bases; junction bases outside the gene matches: 11. The CDR3 runs to 15 residues.

V gene TRBV4-3 combines with J gene TRBJ2-1, with D possibly matching TRBD1 (5 bases). CDR3 size: 14 residues. Germline V gene sequence: CDR1 LGHNA, CDR2 YSLEER. Trimming took off 4 bases at V and 3 bases at J, with 10 bases between the two ends. As DNA, the CDR3 is TGCGCCAGCAGCCGGACAATTAACTACAATGAGCAGTTCTTC. It translates to CASSRTINYNEQFF.

The V call is TRBV6-1, the J call TRBJ1-2; D is unclear. V was shortened by 2 bases and J by 5 bases, with 6 bases between the two germline ends. There are 12 residues in the CDR3. CDR1 is MNHNS and CDR2 is SASEGT in the germline V gene. The CDR3 nucleotides are TGTGCCAGCAGTGAATCTGGATATGGCTACACCTTC. Protein product: CASSESGYGYTF.

This clone has more than one count but fewer than ten. This chain links TRBV7-9 with TRBJ2-5, with 9 bases aligning to TRBD1. Germline CDR1 is SEHNR and CDR2 is FQNEAQ (reference sequence). The CDR3 runs to 10 residues. The CDR3 bases are TGTGGGACAGGGGTGGAGACCCAGTACTTC. As protein: CGTGVETQYF.

As concerns this clone: At the DNA level, this CDR3 is encoded by other sequences in the same sample as well. V is TRBV6-6 and J is TRBJ1-1; TRBD1 might be the D (5 bases). V lost 2 bases and J lost 5, with 15 bases in between. The CDR3 contains 15 residues. Germline V gene data show CDR1 as MNHNY and CDR2 as SVGAGI (reference sequence). The CDR3 nucleotides are TGTGCCAGCAGTTACGCGGGGGATGCGGGAACTGAAGCTTTCTTT. It codes for CASSYAGDAGTEAFF.

This chain joins TRBV18 and TRBJ1-1; TRBD1 agrees at 10 bases. Losses at the gene ends were 3 bases for V and 2 bases for J; bases not matched to a gene: 3. CDR3 length: 15 residues. Looked up from germline, CDR1 is KGHSH and CDR2 is LQKENI. In DNA, the CDR3 is TGTGCCAGCTCACCGAGGACAGGGGGAAACACTGAAGCTTTCTTT. Amino acid sequence: CASSPRTGGNTEAFF.

The V call is TRBV19, the J call TRBJ2-5, with 9 nucleotides matching TRBD1. The CDR3 has 14 amino acids. CDR1 and CDR2 (germline): LNHDA, SQIVND (reference sequence). J gave up 9 bases and V 2 bases, and 7 bases lay outside the gene matches. CDR3: CASSILGRQGAQYF. CDR3 DNA: TGTGCCAGTAGTATACTCGGGCGACAGGGGGCCCAGTACTTC.

This clone was counted between two and nine times. The genes are TRBV4-3 and TRBJ2-5; tentative D call: TRBD1 (6 bases). This CDR3 has 14 residues. CDR1 LGHNA and CDR2 YSLEER come from the germline V gene. V was pared by 6 bases and J by 2 bases, with 13 bases between. The CDR3 nucleotides are TGCGCCAGCAGTCAGAAACAGGGACAAGAGACCCAGTACTTC. Translated: CASSQKQGQETQYF.

This clone was counted between two and nine times. V is TRBV5-1 and J is TRBJ2-5; a weak D match, TRBD2 (6 bases). CDR3 length equals 12 residues. V was shortened by 3 bases and J by 12 bases, with 15 bases between the two germline ends. Germline V gives CDR1 SGHRS, CDR2 YFSETQ. CDR3 protein: CASSSTRGTEYF. Written as DNA, the CDR3 is TGCGCCAGCAGCTCCACCCGGGGGACGGAGTACTTC.

The chain uses TRBV5-1 and TRBJ1-1, with no clear D. V was cut by 3 bases and J by 0 bases, with 12 bases left in between. The CDR3 consists of 15 residues. Germline lookup yields CDR1 SGHRS and CDR2 YFSETQ. The CDR3 sequence is CASSYFSTVNTEAFF. The CDR3 DNA is TGCGCCAGCAGCTATTTCTCGACTGTGAACACTGAAGCTTTCTTT.

The gene calls are TRBV30 and TRBJ2-5; 8 bases are a match to TRBD1. Matching the DNA end better, TRBJ2-7 makes the J call doubtful. Germline lookup yields CDR1 GTSNPN and CDR2 SVGIG (reference sequence). CDR3 size: 13 residues. The DNA for the CDR3 is TGTGCCTACCAAGGGGGACAGGAGTACGAGCAGTACTTC. Translation gives CAYQGGQEYEQYF.

This clone was detected a few times. J is TRBJ2-3 and V is TRBV7-8; D gene uncertain. CDR3 length: 13 residues. In germline, CDR1 is SGHVS, CDR2 FQNEAQ. Deletions cut 1 base from V and 8 bases from J, with 10 bases between. The CDR3 coding sequence is TGTGCCAGCAGCTTAGTAGGAGTTGGTACGCAGTATTTT. Its protein product is CASSLVGVGTQYF.

This clone occurred a few times. This sequence joins TRBV7-8 and TRBJ2-1, with 7 nucleotides matching TRBD2. The germline V gene has CDR1 SGHVS and CDR2 FQNEAQ. The CDR3 spans 13 residues. J gave up 8 bases and V 2 bases, and 3 bases lay outside the gene matches. For the CDR3, the DNA is TGTGCCAGCAGCTTAACGGGAGGTCATGAGCAGTTCTTC. Protein: CASSLTGGHEQFF.

The J gene is TRBJ2-7, the V gene TRBV18, with 8 bases identical to TRBD2. V shed 5 bases and J 0 bases; nucleotides not matched to a gene: 3. The germline V gene encodes CDR1 KGHSH and CDR2 LQKENI. The CDR3 has 14 amino acids. As DNA, the CDR3 is TGTGCCAGCTCAGCGGGGGGAAGCTCCTACGAGCAGTACTTC. Protein sequence: CASSAGGSSYEQYF.

The chain is built from TRBV18 and TRBJ2-2, with 7 bases matching TRBD1. Trimming removed 2 bases from V and 4 bases from J; junction bases left unmatched: 4. The germline V gene has CDR1 KGHSH and CDR2 LQKENI. This CDR3 is built from 15 residues. CDR3 coding DNA: TGTGCCAGCTCACCATTACAGGGGAGCACCGGGGAGCTGTTTTTT. This sequence encodes CASSPLQGSTGELFF.

This rearrangement joins TRBV19 to TRBJ1-1; D remains ambiguous. The V gene's germline CDR1 is LNHDA and CDR2 SQIVND (reference sequence). The CDR3 covers 14 residues. Trimming cost V 6 bases and J 4 bases, with 15 bases left between them. The CDR3 nucleotides read TGTGCCAGTAGACAACTCGCGTCGGCCACTGAAGCTTTCTTT. Protein product: CASRQLASATEAFF.

V and J are TRBV7-2 and TRBJ1-3; D ambiguous. The CDR3 consists of 14 residues. Germline V gene data show CDR1 as SGHTA and CDR2 as FQGNSA. V shed 1 base and J shed 4 bases, with 8 bases lying between them. The CDR3 nucleotides read TGTGCCAGCAGCTTAGGACAAAGAGGAAACACCATATATTTT. Encoded protein: CASSLGQRGNTIYF.

This clone was seen just once. The V gene is TRBV5-4, the J gene TRBJ2-5; 10 nucleotides align to TRBD1. The J call is uncertain, as TRBJ2-7 better fits the DNA end. This CDR3 has 12 amino acids. The germline V gene encodes CDR1 SGHNT and CDR2 YYREEE (reference sequence). Here the CDR3 DNA reads TGTGCCAGCTGGGACAGGGGCGGCGAGCAGTACTTC. Amino acid sequence: CASWDRGGEQYF.

V and J are TRBV2 and TRBJ2-7; 13 nucleotides agree with TRBD2. The CDR3 runs to 14 residues. From germline, CDR1 is SNHLY and CDR2 FYNNEI. After removal of 3 bases from V and 4 bases from J, the junction contained 0 bases not matched to a gene. In DNA form, the CDR3 reads TGTGCCAGCAGTGAGGGACTAGCGGGGTACGAGCAGTACTTC. Protein sequence: CASSEGLAGYEQYF.

The rearrangement joins TRBV9 to TRBJ1-3; D is undetermined. Germline V gives CDR1 SGDLS, CDR2 YYNGEE. This CDR3 is built from 14 residues. V lost 4 bases and J 4 bases, leaving 12 bases between the germline ends. The CDR3 is CASSITGKGNTIYF. The CDR3 coding sequence is TGTGCCAGCAGCATCACGGGGAAGGGAAACACCATATATTTT.

This sequence joins TRBV5-6 and TRBJ1-2; D unclear. CDR3 length: 14 amino acids. Germline V gene sequence: CDR1 SGHDT, CDR2 YYEEEE. The V end lost 0 bases, the J end lost 2 bases, and 8 bases lay between the germline ends. This CDR3 is CASSLAPANYGYTF. The CDR3, as DNA: TGTGCCAGCAGCTTGGCGCCCGCCAACTATGGCTACACCTTC.

In its sample, this clone was seen many times. V and J are TRBV28 and TRBJ2-3; the D gene is possibly TRBD2 (5 bases). The CDR3 runs to 15 residues. Germline CDR1 and CDR2: MDHEN and SYDVKM. Trimming cost V 1 base and J 2 bases, with 10 bases left between them. CDR3 loop: CASSLSPGSTDTQYF. For the CDR3, the DNA is TGTGCCAGCAGTTTATCTCCGGGATCCACAGATACGCAGTATTTT.

Ten or more counts support this clone. The chain is built from TRBV2 and TRBJ2-2, with a tentative D call TRBD2 (5 bases). This CDR3 is 14 amino acids long. Germline V gene sequence: CDR1 SNHLY, CDR2 FYNNEI. V gave up 10 bases and J gave up 0 bases, with 12 bases separating them. The DNA of the CDR3 is TGTGCCAAAAGGAAGGACTCGAACACCGGGGAGCTGTTTTTT. The encoded protein is CAKRKDSNTGELFF.